This paragraph reports one T cell receptor (beta chain). Its antigen is currently unknown. An end of the junction does not agree with germline; a read error may underlie this. The data originate from a study of response to subunit inactivated influenza vaccine. One entry per CDR3 protein results from TCRdb running MiXCR on the RT-PCR reads. The sample has 500,000 to 550,000 distinct CDR3 sequences, roughly 25% seen once; the top ten hold 2.8%. Study-level results: Each seasonal influenza vaccination, the authors suggested, recruits few new T cells.

Another study also made use of these data, one on T cells expressing NK-cell markers. That paper states: In generating TCR beta cDNA, 5'RACE template switching with UMIs was used. Seropositivity for HCMV was found in seven of the eight sequenced donors, with one seronegative. Several experiments employed an anti-gamma-delta TCR antibody to confine sorting to alpha-beta TCR T cells. Also leading the CD3+CD56-NKG2C+ fraction in a handful of donors were these clonotypes.

The sample was CD4+ T cells sorted from PBMCs, taken roughly 13 days after vaccination. This receptor was taken from a middle-aged man who received an inactivated influenza vaccine.

CDR3 bases: TGCAGCGCTTTGACTAGCGGGAGGCCCGAGCTGTTCTTC. It is translated as CSALTSGRPELFF. The J gene is TRBJ2-1, the V gene TRBV29-1; 13 bases are shared with TRBD2. The CDR3 consists of 13 residues. Germline V gene sequence: CDR1 SQVTM, CDR2 ANQGSEA.